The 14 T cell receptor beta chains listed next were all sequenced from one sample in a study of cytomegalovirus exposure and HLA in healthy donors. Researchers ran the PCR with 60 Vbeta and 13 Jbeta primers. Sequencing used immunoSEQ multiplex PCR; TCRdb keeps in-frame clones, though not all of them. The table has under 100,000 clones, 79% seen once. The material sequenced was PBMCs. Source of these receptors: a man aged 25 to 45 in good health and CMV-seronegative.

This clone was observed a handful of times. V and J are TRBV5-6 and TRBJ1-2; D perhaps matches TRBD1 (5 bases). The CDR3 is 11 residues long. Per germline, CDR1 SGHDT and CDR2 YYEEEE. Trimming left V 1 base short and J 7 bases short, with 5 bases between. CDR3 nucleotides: TGTGCCAGCAGCTTGAGGGGTGGCTACACCTTC. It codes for CASSLRGGYTF.

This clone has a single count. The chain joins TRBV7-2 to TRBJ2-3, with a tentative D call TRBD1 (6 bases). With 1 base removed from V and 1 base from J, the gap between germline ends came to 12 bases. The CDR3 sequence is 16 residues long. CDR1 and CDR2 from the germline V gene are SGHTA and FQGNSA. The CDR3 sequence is CASSLGDITGTDTQYF. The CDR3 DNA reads TGTGCCAGCAGCTTAGGGGACATCACGGGCACAGATACGCAGTATTTT.

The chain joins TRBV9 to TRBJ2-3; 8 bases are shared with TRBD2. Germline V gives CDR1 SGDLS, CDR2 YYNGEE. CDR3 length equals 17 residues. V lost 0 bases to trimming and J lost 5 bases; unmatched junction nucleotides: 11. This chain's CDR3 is CASSVGLAGSRRDTQYF. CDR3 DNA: TGTGCCAGCAGCGTAGGTCTAGCGGGCTCGCGGCGAGATACGCAGTATTTT.

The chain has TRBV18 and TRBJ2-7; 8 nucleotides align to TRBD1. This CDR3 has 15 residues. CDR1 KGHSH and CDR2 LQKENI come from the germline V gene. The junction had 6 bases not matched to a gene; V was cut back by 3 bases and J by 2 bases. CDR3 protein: CASSPSGGTAYEQYF. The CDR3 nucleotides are TGTGCCAGCTCACCGTCAGGGGGCACGGCCTACGAGCAGTACTTC.

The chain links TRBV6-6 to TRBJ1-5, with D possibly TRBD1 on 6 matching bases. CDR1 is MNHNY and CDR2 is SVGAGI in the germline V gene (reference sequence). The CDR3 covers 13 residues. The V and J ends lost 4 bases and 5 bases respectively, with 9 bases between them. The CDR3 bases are TGTGCCAGCAGTTTCGACAGGTATCAGCCCCAGCATTTT. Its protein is CASSFDRYQPQHF.

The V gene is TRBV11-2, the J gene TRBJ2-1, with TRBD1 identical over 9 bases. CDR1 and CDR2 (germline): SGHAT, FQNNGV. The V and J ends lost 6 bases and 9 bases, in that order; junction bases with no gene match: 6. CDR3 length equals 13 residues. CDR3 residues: CASSRQGVSEQFF. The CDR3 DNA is TGTGCCAGCAGTCGACAGGGGGTTAGTGAGCAGTTCTTC.

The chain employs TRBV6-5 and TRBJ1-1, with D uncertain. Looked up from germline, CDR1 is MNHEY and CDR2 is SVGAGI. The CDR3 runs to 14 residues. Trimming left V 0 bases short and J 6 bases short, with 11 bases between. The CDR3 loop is CASSYSSGYAEAFF. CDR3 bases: TGTGCCAGCAGTTACTCGTCCGGGTACGCTGAAGCTTTCTTT.

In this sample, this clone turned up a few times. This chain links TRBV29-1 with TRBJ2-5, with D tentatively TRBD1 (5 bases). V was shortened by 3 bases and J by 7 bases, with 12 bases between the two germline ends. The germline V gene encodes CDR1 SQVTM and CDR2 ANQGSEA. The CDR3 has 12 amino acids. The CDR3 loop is CSVDRVVGTQYF. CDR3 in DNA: TGCAGCGTTGACAGGGTGGTGGGGACCCAGTACTTC.

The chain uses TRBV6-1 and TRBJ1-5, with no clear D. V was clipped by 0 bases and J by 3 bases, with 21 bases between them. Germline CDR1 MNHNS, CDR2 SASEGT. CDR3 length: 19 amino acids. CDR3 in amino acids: CASSEAIEGGYGYNQPQHF. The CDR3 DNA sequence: TGTGCCAGCAGTGAAGCGATAGAGGGTGGGTACGGGTACAATCAGCCCCAGCATTTT.

DNA for the CDR3: TGTGCCAGCAGCCCCCCGCGGGGAAAACTGTTTTTT. Protein product: CASSPPRGKLFF. This chain links TRBV7-9 with TRBJ1-4; D call uncertain. This CDR3 contains 12 residues. The germline gives CDR1 SEHNR, CDR2 FQNEAQ (reference sequence). Trimming removed 5 bases at V and 10 bases at J, with 11 bases between.

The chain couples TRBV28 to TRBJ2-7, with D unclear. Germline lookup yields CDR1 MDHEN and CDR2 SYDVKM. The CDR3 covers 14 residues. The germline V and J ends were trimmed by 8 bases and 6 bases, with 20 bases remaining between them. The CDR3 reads CASYHNNRLSEQYF. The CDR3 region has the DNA TGTGCCAGCTACCACAACAACCGTTTGTCCGAGCAGTACTTC.

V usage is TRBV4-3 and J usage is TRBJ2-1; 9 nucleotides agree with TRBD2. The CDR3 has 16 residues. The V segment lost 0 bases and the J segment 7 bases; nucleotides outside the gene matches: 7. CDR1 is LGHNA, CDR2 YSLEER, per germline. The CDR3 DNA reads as TGCGCCAGCAGCCAAGATCAGCGGGGGGCCTGGAATGAGCAGTTCTTC. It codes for CASSQDQRGAWNEQFF.

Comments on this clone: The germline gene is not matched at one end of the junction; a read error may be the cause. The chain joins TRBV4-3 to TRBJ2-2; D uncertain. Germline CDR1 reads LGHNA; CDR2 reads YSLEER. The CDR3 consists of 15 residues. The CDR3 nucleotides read TGCTCCAGCAGCCAAGACCACAGGAACACCGGGGAGCTGTTTTTT. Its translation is CSSSQDHRNTGELFF.

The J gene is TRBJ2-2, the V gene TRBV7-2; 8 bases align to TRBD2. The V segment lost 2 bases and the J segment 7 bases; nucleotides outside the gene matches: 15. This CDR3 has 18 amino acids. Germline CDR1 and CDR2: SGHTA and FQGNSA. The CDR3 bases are TGTGCCAGCAGCTTACGACGGTCGAGCGGGAGTATGAGCGGGGAGCTGTTTTTT. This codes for CASSLRRSSGSMSGELFF.